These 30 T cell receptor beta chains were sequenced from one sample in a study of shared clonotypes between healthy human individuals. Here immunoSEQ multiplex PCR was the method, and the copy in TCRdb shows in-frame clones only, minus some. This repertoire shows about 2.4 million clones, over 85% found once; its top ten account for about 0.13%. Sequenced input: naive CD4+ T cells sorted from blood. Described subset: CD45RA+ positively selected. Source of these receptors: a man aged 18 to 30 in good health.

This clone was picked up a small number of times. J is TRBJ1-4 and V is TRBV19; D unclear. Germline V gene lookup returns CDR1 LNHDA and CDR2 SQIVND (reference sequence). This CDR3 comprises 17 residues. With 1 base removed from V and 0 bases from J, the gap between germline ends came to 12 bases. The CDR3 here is CASSIGQRSATNEKLFF. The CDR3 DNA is TGTGCCAGTAGTATAGGTCAGCGGAGCGCAACTAATGAAAAACTGTTTTTT.

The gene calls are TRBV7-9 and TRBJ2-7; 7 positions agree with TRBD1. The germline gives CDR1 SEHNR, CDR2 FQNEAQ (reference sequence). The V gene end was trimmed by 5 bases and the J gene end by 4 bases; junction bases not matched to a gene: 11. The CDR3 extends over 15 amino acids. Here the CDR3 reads CASSPGTAEPYEQYF. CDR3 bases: TGTGCCAGCAGCCCAGGGACAGCCGAGCCGTACGAGCAGTACTTC.

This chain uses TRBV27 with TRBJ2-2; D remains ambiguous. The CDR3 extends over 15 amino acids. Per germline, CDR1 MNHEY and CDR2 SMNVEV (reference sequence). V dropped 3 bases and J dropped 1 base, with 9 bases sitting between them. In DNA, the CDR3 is TGTGCCAGCAGTTTCGCGGCTAAGAACACCGGGGAGCTGTTTTTT. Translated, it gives CASSFAAKNTGELFF.

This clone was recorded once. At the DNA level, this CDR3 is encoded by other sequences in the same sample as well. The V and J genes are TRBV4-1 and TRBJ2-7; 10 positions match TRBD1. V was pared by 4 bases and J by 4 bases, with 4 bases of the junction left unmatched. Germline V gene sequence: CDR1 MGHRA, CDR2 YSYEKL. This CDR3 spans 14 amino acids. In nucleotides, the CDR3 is TGCGCCAGCAGCCCACGACAGGGGGCATACGAGCAGTACTTC. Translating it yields CASSPRQGAYEQYF.

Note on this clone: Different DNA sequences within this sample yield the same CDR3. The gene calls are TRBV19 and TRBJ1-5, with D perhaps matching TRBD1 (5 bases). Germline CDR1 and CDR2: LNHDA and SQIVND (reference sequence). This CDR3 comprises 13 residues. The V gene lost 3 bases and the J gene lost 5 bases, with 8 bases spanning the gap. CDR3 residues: CASSIGGDQPQHF. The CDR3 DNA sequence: TGTGCCAGTAGTATCGGGGGGGATCAGCCCCAGCATTTT.

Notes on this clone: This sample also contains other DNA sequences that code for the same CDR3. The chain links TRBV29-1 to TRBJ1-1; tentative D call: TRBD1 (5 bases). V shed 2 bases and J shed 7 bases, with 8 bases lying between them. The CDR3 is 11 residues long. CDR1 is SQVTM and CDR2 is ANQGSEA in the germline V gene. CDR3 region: CSVETGLEAFF. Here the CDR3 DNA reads TGCAGCGTTGAAACGGGACTTGAAGCTTTCTTT.

In DNA, the CDR3 is TGTGCCAGCAGCTCGAGCTCCTACAATGAGCAGTTCTTC. Protein product: CASSSSSYNEQFF. V is TRBV13 and J is TRBJ2-1, with D unresolved. Trimming stripped 4 bases from V and 0 bases from J, with 4 bases between. This CDR3 is 13 amino acids long. The germline gives CDR1 PRHDT, CDR2 FYEKMQ (reference sequence).

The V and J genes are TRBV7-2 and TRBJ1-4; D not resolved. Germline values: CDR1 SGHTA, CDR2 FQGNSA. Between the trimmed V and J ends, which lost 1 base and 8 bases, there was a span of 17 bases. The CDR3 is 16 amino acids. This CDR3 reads CASSLGGRGLKEKLFF. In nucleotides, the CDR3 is TGTGCCAGCAGCTTAGGTGGTAGAGGGCTCAAGGAAAAACTGTTTTTT.

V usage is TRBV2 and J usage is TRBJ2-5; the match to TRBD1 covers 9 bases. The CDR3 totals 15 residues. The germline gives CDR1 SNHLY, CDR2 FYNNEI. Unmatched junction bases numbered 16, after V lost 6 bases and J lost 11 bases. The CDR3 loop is CASRRDREGTLSQYF. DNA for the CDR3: TGTGCCAGCAGAAGGGACAGGGAGGGAACGCTCTCTCAGTACTTC.

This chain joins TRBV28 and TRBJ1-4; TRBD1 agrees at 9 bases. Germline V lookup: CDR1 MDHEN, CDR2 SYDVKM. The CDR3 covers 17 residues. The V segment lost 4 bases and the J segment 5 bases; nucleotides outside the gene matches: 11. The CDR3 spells CASSSGTGQGSNEKLFF. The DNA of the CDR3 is TGTGCCAGCAGTTCCGGTACGGGACAGGGATCGAATGAAAAACTGTTTTTT.

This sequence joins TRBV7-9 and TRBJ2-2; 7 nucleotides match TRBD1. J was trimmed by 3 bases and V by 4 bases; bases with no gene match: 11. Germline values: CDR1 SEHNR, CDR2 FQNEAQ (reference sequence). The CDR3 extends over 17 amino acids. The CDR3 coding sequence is TGTGCCAGCAGCTCTAAACGACAGGGCCTCCACACCGGGGAGCTGTTTTTT. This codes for CASSSKRQGLHTGELFF.

As DNA, the CDR3 is TGTGCCAGCAGCGAGGCGGGGAGGGCGCTAGATACGCAGTATTTT. Translation: CASSEAGRALDTQYF. This chain uses TRBV9 with TRBJ2-3, with 7 bases that match TRBD2. The ends lost 3 bases at V and 5 bases at J; junction bases unmatched: 9. CDR1 SGDLS and CDR2 YYNGEE come from the germline V gene. This CDR3 has 15 residues.

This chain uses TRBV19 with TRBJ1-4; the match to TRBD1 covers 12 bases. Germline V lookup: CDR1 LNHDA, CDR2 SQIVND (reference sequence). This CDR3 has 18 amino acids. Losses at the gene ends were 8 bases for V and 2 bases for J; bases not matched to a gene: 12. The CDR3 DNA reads TGTGCCAGTTTTCCCACCGGGACAGGGGGCCATACTAATGAAAAACTGTTTTTT. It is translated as CASFPTGTGGHTNEKLFF. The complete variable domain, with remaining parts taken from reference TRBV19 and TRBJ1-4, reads DGGITQSPKYLFRKEGQNVTLSCEQNLNHDAMYWYRQDPGQGLRLIYYSQIVNDFQKGDIAEGYSVSREKKESFPLTVTSAQKNPTAFYLCASFPTGTGGHTNEKLFFGSGTQLSVL.

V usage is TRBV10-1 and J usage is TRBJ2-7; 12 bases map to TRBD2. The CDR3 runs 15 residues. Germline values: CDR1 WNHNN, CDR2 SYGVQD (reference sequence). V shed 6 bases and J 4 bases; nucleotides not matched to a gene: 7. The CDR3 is CASRRETSGSYEQYF. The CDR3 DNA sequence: TGCGCCAGCAGGAGGGAGACTAGCGGGAGTTACGAGCAGTACTTC.

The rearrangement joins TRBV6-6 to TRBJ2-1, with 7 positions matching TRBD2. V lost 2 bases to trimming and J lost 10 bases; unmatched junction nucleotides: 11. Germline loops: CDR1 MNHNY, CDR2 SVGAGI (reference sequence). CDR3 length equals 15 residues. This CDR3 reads CASSYLAVLTGEQFF. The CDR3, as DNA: TGTGCCAGCAGTTACCTAGCGGTACTTACAGGAGAGCAGTTCTTC.

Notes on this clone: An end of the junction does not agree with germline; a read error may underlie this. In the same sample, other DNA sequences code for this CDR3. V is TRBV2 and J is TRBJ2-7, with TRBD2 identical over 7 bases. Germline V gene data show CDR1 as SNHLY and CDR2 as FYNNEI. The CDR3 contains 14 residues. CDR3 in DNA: TGTGCCAGCAGCGAAGCGGGATCCTCCTACGAGCAGTACTTC. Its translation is CASSEAGSSYEQYF.

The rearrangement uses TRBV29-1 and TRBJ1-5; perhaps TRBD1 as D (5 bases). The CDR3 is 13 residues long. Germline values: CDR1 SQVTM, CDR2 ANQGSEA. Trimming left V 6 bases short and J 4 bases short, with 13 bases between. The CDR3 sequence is CSVGTDPNQPQHF. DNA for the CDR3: TGCAGCGTGGGGACCGACCCAAATCAGCCCCAGCATTTT.

The CDR3 region has the DNA TGTGCTAGTGGTTTGGTAAGCGGGGGGGCATGGAATGAGCAGTTCTTC. Translation gives CASGLVSGGAWNEQFF. The chain is built from TRBV12-5 and TRBJ2-1, with 10 bases matching TRBD2. The CDR3 runs 16 residues. With 0 bases clipped from V and 7 bases from J, the junction kept 6 bases outside the gene matches. Germline V gene sequence: CDR1 LGHNT, CDR2 FRNRAP.

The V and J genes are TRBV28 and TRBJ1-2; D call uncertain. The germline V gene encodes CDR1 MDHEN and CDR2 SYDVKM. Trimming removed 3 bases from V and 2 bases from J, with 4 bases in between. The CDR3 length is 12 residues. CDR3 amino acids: CASSFENYGYTF. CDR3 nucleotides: TGTGCCAGCAGTTTTGAGAACTATGGCTACACCTTC.

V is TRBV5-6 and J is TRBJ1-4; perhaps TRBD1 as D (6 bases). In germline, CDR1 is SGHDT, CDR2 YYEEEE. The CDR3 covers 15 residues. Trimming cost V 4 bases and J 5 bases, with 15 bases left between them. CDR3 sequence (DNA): TGTGCCAGCAGCATACTACAGGGAATAAATGAAAAACTGTTTTTT. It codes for CASSILQGINEKLFF.

DNA for the CDR3: TGCGCCAGCAGCGTAACGACAGGGATCTACGAGCAGTACTTC. This codes for CASSVTTGIYEQYF. The V gene is TRBV5-1, the J gene TRBJ2-7; 7 bases map to TRBD1. The CDR3 loop spans 14 amino acids. In germline, CDR1 is SGHRS, CDR2 YFSETQ. V lost 4 bases and J lost 3; bases outside the gene matches: 7. Filled out from reference TRBV5-1 and TRBJ2-7, the complete variable domain reads KAGVTQTPRYLIKTRGQQVTLSCSPISGHRSVSWYQQTPGQGLQFLFEYFSETQRNKGNFPGRFSGRQFSNSRSEMNVSTLELGDSALYLCASSVTTGIYEQYFGPGTRLTVT.

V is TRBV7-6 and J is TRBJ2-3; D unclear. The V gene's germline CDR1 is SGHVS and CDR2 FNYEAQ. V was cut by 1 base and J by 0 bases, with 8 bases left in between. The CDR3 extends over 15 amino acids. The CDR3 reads CASSLVGTSTDTQYF. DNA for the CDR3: TGTGCCAGCAGCTTAGTTGGCACTAGCACAGATACGCAGTATTTT.

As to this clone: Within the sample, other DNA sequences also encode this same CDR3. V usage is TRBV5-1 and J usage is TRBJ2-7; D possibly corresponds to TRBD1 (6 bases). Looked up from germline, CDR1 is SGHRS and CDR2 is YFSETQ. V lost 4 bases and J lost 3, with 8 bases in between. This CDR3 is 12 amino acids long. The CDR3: CASSKDSYEQYF. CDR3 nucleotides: TGCGCCAGCAGCAAGGACAGCTACGAGCAGTACTTC.

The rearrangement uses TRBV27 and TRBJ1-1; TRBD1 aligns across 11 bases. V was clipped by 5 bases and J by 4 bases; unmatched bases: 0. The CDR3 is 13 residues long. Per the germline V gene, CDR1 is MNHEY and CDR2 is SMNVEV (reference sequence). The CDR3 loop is CASSGTGGTEAFF. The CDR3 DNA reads TGTGCCAGCAGTGGGACAGGGGGCACTGAAGCTTTCTTT.

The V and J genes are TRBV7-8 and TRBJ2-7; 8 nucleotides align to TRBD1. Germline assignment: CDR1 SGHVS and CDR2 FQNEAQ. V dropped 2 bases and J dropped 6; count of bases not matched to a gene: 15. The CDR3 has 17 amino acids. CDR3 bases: TGTGCCAGCAGCTTATACCAGGACAGGGTGGTTAAGGGCGAGCAGTACTTC. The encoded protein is CASSLYQDRVVKGEQYF.

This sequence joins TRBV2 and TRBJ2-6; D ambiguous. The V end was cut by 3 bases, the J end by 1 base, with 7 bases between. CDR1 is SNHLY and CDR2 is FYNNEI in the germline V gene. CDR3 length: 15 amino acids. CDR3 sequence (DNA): TGTGCCAGCAGTGACTGGGATTCTGGGGCCAACGTCCTGACTTTC. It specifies CASSDWDSGANVLTF.

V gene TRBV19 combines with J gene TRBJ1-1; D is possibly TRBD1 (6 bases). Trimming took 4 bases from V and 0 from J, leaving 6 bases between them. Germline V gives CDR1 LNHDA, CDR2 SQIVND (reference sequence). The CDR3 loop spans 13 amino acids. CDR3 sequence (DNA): TGTGCCAGTAGTAGGGACATGAACACTGAAGCTTTCTTT. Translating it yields CASSRDMNTEAFF. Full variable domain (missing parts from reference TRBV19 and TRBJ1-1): DGGITQSPKYLFRKEGQNVTLSCEQNLNHDAMYWYRQDPGQGLRLIYYSQIVNDFQKGDIAEGYSVSREKKESFPLTVTSAQKNPTAFYLCASSRDMNTEAFFGQGTRLTVV.

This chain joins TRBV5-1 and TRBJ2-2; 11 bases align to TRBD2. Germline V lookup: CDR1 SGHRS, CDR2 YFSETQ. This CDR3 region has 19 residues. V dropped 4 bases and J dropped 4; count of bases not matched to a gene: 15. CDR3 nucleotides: TGCGCCAGCAGCCCCTCGGGGGTACTAGCGGGAGCGGTCACCGGGGAGCTGTTTTTT. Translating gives CASSPSGVLAGAVTGELFF.

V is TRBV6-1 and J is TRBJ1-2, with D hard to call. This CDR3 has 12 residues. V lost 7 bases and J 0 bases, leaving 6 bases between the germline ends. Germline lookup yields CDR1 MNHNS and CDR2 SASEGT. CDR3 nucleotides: TGTGCCAGCAATCCGACTAACTATGGCTACACCTTC. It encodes CASNPTNYGYTF.

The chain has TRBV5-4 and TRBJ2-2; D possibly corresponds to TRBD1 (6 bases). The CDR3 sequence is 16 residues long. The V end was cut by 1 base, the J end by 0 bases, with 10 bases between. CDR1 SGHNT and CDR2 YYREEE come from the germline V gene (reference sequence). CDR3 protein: CASSLLNRANTGELFF. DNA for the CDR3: TGTGCCAGCAGCTTGTTAAACAGGGCGAACACCGGGGAGCTGTTTTTT.